This is a list of T cell receptor beta chains from one sample in a study of blood T cell repertoires in COVID-19. Sequencing used immunoSEQ multiplex PCR; TCRdb keeps in-frame clones, though not all of them. The table shows under 400,000 clones, with more than 75% occurring only once. Sequencing used peripheral blood. The receptors stem from a woman between 25 and 40 years old with COVID-19, enrolled during active disease. Both conserved end residues are part of each CDR3. A D gene is named only where the DNA matches it firmly. Size values are once, few and many counts, or a class for expanded clones, and some rows have none.

once,TRBD2,TRBV14,TRBJ2-1,CASSQGLAGVGVNEQFF,TGTGCCAGCAGCCAAGGTCTAGCGGGAGTTGGGGTCAATGAGCAGTTCTTC
NA,TRBD1,TRBV5-1,TRBJ1-5,CASSFTGVQPQHF,TGCGCCAGCAGCTTCACAGGGGTGCAGCCCCAGCATTTT
few,NA,TRBV18,TRBJ1-1,CASSPGQKNTEAFF,TGTGCCAGCTCACCCGGACAGAAGAACACTGAAGCTTTCTTT
NA,TRBD1,TRBV7-7,TRBJ1-5,CASSKKGAHSNQPQHF,TGTGCTAGCAGCAAGAAGGGGGCCCATAGCAATCAGCCCCAGCATTTT
NA,NA,TRBV9,TRBJ2-7,CASSVAGGPYEQYF,TGTGCCAGCAGCGTAGCGGGGGGCCCCTACGAGCAGTACTTC
NA,NA,TRBV9,TRBJ2-3,CASSVGGEPDTQYF,TGTGCCAGCAGCGTAGGGGGGGAGCCAGATACGCAGTATTTT
NA,TRBD1,TRBV3-1/TRBV3-2,TRBJ2-6,CASSQGQGAPSGANVLTF,TGTGCCAGCAGCCAGGGACAGGGGGCGCCTTCTGGGGCCAACGTCCTGACTTTC
few,NA,TRBV10-1,TRBJ2-2,CASSVTPHVDTGELFF,TGCGCCAGCAGTGTGACTCCCCATGTTGACACCGGGGAGCTGTTTTTT
NA,NA,TRBV9,TRBJ2-5,CASSVRAGQETQYF,TGTGCCAGCAGCGTACGGGCGGGCCAAGAGACCCAGTACTTC
once,TRBD2,TRBV27,TRBJ2-1,CASSGRGHNEQFF,TGTGCCAGCAGCGGGAGGGGTCACAATGAGCAGTTCTTC
NA,TRBD2,TRBV5-1,TRBJ2-3,CASSLRSGRGTDTQYF,TGCGCCAGCAGCTTGCGTAGCGGGAGGGGCACAGATACGCAGTATTTT
NA,NA,TRBV5-6,TRBJ1-2,CASSLARGANYGYTF,TGTGCCAGCAGCTTGGCCCGGGGGGCTAACTATGGCTACACCTTC
NA,NA,TRBV4-3,TRBJ1-2,CASSQDLTVSGYTF,TGCGCCAGCAGCCAAGATCTCACAGTGAGTGGCTACACCTTC
once,NA,TRBV28,TRBJ1-2,CASTSSGIGGYTF,TGTGCCAGCACTTCTTCGGGGATAGGAGGCTACACCTTC
NA,NA,TRBV6-6,TRBJ2-3,CASSYGSESDTQYF,TGTGCCAGCAGTTACGGGAGCGAGTCAGATACGCAGTATTTT
NA,NA,TRBV28,TRBJ1-2,CASRTSGKMGYTF,TGTGCCAGCAGGACCTCCGGGAAAATGGGCTACACCTTC
NA,TRBD1,TRBV3-1/TRBV3-2,TRBJ2-1,CASTRNRGTYNEQFF,TGTGCCAGCACCAGAAACAGGGGGACCTACAATGAGCAGTTCTTC
NA,TRBD1,TRBV19,TRBJ1-6,CASSTTGDRNSPLHF,TGTGCCAGTAGTACTACAGGGGACCGTAATTCACCCCTCCACTTT
once,TRBD1,TRBV29-1,TRBJ2-5,CSGVDRGLTQYF,TGCAGCGGGGTAGACAGGGGGCTGACCCAGTACTTC
NA,NA,TRBV6-5,TRBJ2-7,CASSYSMAGSGYEQYF,TGTGCCAGCAGTTACTCCATGGCCGGGAGTGGGTACGAGCAGTACTTC
NA,TRBD1,TRBV19,TRBJ1-1,CASSTPYRGTEAFF,TGTGCCAGTAGTACTCCATACAGGGGAACTGAAGCTTTCTTT
NA,TRBD2,TRBV5-4,TRBJ2-6,CASSPGTSGSLRGANVLTF,TGTGCCAGCAGCCCCGGGACTAGCGGGAGTCTTAGGGGGGCCAACGTCCTGACTTTC
NA,TRBD1,TRBV5-1,TRBJ2-7,CASSSLGRSGDRGHEQYF,TGCGCCAGCAGCTCCCTGGGAAGGTCGGGGGACAGGGGCCACGAGCAGTACTTC
NA,TRBD1,TRBV19,TRBJ2-3,CASQGQGANTDTQYF,TGTGCCAGTCAAGGACAGGGGGCAAACACAGATACGCAGTATTTT
NA,NA,TRBV11-3,TRBJ2-1,CASSPGLVSYNEQFF,TGTGCCAGCAGCCCTGGTCTAGTTTCCTACAATGAGCAGTTCTTC
once,NA,TRBV15,TRBJ1-2,CATSRGLFDGYTF,TGTGCCACCAGCAGAGGGCTTTTCGATGGCTACACCTTC
NA,TRBD1,TRBV27,TRBJ1-2,CASKRVTGTGSGYTF,TGTGCCAGCAAGAGAGTAACCGGGACAGGGAGTGGCTACACCTTC
NA,NA,TRBV5-6,TRBJ1-1,CASSPAGGTEAFF,TGTGCCAGCAGCCCCGCGGGCGGGACTGAAGCTTTCTTT
NA,TRBD2,TRBV7-8,TRBJ2-1,CASSLAGLAGVYEQFF,TGTGCCAGCAGCTTAGCGGGACTAGCGGGAGTCTATGAGCAGTTCTTC
once,NA,TRBV29-1,TRBJ2-7,CSVGEGSSYEQYF,TGCAGCGTTGGAGAGGGGAGCTCCTACGAGCAGTACTTC
once,NA,TRBV6-4,TRBJ1-1,CASSEAVNTEAFF,TGTGCCAGCAGTGAAGCGGTGAACACTGAAGCTTTCTTT
NA,NA,TRBV11-3,TRBJ2-1,CASSGGAGKGNEQFF,TGTGCCAGCAGCGGTGGTGCGGGGAAGGGCAATGAGCAGTTCTTC
once,NA,TRBV18,TRBJ2-5,CASSQLYRQAPKGETQYF,TGTGCCAGCTCACAGCTTTATCGACAGGCGCCCAAGGGGGAGACCCAGTACTTC
NA,NA,TRBV19,TRBJ1-4,CASSISVGTKEKLFF,TGTGCCAGTAGTATATCCGTCGGGACAAAGGAAAAACTGTTTTTT
NA,NA,TRBV30,TRBJ2-1,CAWSGTASSLQQFF,TGTGCCTGGAGTGGGACAGCCTCTTCCCTGCAGCAGTTCTTC
NA,TRBD2,TRBV19,TRBJ2-1,CASSWLAGGQFF,TGTGCCAGTAGTTGGCTAGCGGGAGGGCAGTTCTTC
NA,NA,TRBV28,TRBJ2-6,CASSPVNSGANVLTF,TGTGCCAGCAGCCCAGTTAATTCTGGGGCCAACGTCCTGACTTTC
few,NA,TRBV28,TRBJ2-1,CASSSRQANLPNEQFF,TGTGCCAGCAGTTCAAGACAAGCCAACTTGCCCAATGAGCAGTTCTTC
NA,NA,TRBV30,TRBJ1-1,CAWGVALGTEAFF,TGTGCCTGGGGGGTCGCCCTCGGCACTGAAGCTTTCTTT
NA,NA,TRBV27,TRBJ1-1,CASSLTSGSLSEAFF,TGTGCCAGCAGTTTAACCTCAGGGTCCTTGTCTGAAGCTTTCTTT
once,TRBD2,TRBV3-1/TRBV3-2,TRBJ2-7,CASSQEVGLAGGGYEQYF,TGTGCCAGCAGCCAAGAGGTGGGACTAGCGGGAGGCGGGTACGAGCAGTACTTC
NA,NA,TRBV2,TRBJ1-2,CASQAGDGYTF,TGTGCCAGTCAAGCCGGGGATGGCTACACCTTC
NA,NA,TRBV13,TRBJ1-6,CASSLEASSNSPLHF,TGTGCCAGCAGCCTCGAGGCCAGTTCTAATTCACCCCTCCACTTT
once,NA,TRBV6-5,TRBJ2-7,CASGTFSYEQYF,TGTGCCAGCGGGACTTTCTCCTACGAGCAGTACTTC
once,TRBD2,TRBV30,TRBJ2-1,CAWSVQGLVLNEQFF,TGTGCCTGGAGTGTACAGGGACTAGTTTTAAATGAGCAGTTCTTC
NA,NA,TRBV20-1,TRBJ1-6,CSASSGANSPLHF,TGCAGTGCTAGTTCTGGGGCCAATTCACCCCTCCACTTT
NA,TRBD2,TRBV7-2,TRBJ2-7,CASSLLAGGAEQYF,TGTGCCAGCAGCTTACTAGCGGGGGGGGCGGAGCAGTACTTC
NA,NA,TRBV7-2,TRBJ2-1,CASSLVADIYNEQFF,TGTGCCAGCAGCTTAGTAGCAGATATCTACAATGAGCAGTTCTTC
NA,TRBD1,TRBV6-5,TRBJ1-6,CASSFRGRLGSPLHF,TGTGCCAGCAGCTTCAGGGGGCGCCTAGGTTCACCCCTCCACTTT
NA,NA,TRBV19,TRBJ2-6,CASMAPSRAGANVLTF,TGTGCCAGTATGGCCCCCTCCCGGGCTGGGGCCAACGTCCTGACTTTC
NA,TRBD2,TRBV7-9,TRBJ2-7,CASSSTKTSGKSYEQYF,TGTGCCAGCAGCTCCACTAAGACTAGCGGGAAGTCCTACGAGCAGTACTTC
NA,NA,TRBV28,TRBJ2-5,CASSWLREQGGSHATQYF,TGTGCCAGCAGTTGGCTTAGGGAACAGGGCGGATCCCACGCGACCCAGTACTTC
NA,NA,TRBV3-1/TRBV3-2,TRBJ1-1,CASSQDLAAEAFF,TGTGCCAGCAGCCAAGATCTGGCAGCTGAAGCTTTCTTT
NA,NA,TRBV29-1,TRBJ2-7,CSGASAYEQYF,TGCAGCGGGGCCTCAGCCTACGAGCAGTACTTC
NA,TRBD2,TRBV11-2,TRBJ2-6,CASSQTSGSAGANVLTF,TGTGCCAGCAGCCAGACTAGCGGGAGCGCTGGGGCCAACGTCCTGACTTTC
NA,NA,TRBV2,TRBJ1-5,CASSEAARNQPQHF,TGTGCCAGCAGTGAAGCGGCAAGAAATCAGCCCCAGCATTTT
once,NA,TRBV7-3,TRBJ2-3,CASSPVVASDTQYF,TGTGCCAGCAGCCCGGTGGTCGCGTCGGATACGCAGTATTTT
NA,TRBD2,TRBV5-1,TRBJ2-1,CASSLLAGFNNEQFF,TGCGCCAGCAGCCTTCTAGCGGGATTCAACAATGAGCAGTTCTTC